The 12 T cell receptor beta chains presented below share a single source sample, sequenced in a study of human CD8 memory T cell subsets. Investigators built TCR beta libraries using UMI-labeled 5' RACE. TCRdb re-called the 5' RACE reads with MiXCR, one entry per CDR3 protein. The table shows 8,300 or so distinct CDR3 sequences, with roughly 3.9% occurring only once. Specimen: CD8+ T cells from PBMCs. The receptors originated from a human donor in good health.

This clonotype was seen many times. V usage is TRBV5-6 and J usage is TRBJ2-2; 10 nucleotides align to TRBD1. CDR1 and CDR2 (germline): SGHDT, YYEEEE. The CDR3 runs 16 residues. The V and J ends lost 4 bases and 4 bases, in that order; junction bases with no gene match: 7. In DNA, the CDR3 is TGTGCCAGCAGCCCGGAGGGACAGGGGAGCACCGGGGAGCTGTTTTTT. Its translation is CASSPEGQGSTGELFF.

This clonotype has ten or more counts. The CDR3 loop reads CASSLVRDRVSTEAFF. CDR3 coding DNA: TGTGCCAGCAGCCTCGTGCGGGACAGGGTTTCCACTGAAGCTTTCTTT. This chain uses TRBV7-6 with TRBJ1-1; TRBD1 matches 9 bases. The CDR3 runs 16 residues. Germline values: CDR1 SGHVS, CDR2 FNYEAQ. The V gene end was trimmed by 5 bases and the J gene end by 4 bases; junction bases not matched to a gene: 11.

This clonotype appeared many times. This chain uses TRBV6-2 or TRBV6-3 with TRBJ2-7; maybe TRBD1 (6 bases). The CDR3 length is 15 residues. Germline-derived CDR1 and CDR2 are MNHEY and SVGEGT. V was pared by 0 bases and J by 4 bases, with 13 bases between. The CDR3 DNA sequence: TGTGCCAGCAGTTACTCGAACGCAGGACAGTACGAGCAGTACTTC. Translation: CASSYSNAGQYEQYF.

The V call is TRBV6-4, the J call TRBJ2-2; perhaps TRBD2 as D (6 bases). V was pared by 4 bases and J by 3 bases, with 6 bases between. CDR3 length: 13 residues. The V gene's germline CDR1 is MRHNA and CDR2 SNTAGT. CDR3 coding DNA: TGTGCCAGCAGTGCGGGAGACACCGGGGAGCTGTTTTTT. This codes for CASSAGDTGELFF.

There are many counts of this clonotype. The chain joins TRBV5-4 to TRBJ2-3, with D possibly being TRBD2 (6 bases). This CDR3 has 13 amino acids. V was pared by 4 bases and J by 3 bases, with 9 bases between. CDR1 and CDR2 (germline): SGHNT, YYREEE (reference sequence). Here the CDR3 reads CASSLSGTDTQYF. CDR3 coding DNA: TGTGCCAGCAGCCTGAGCGGGACAGATACGCAGTATTTT.

This clonotype came up many times. This rearrangement joins TRBV28 to TRBJ2-1; 10 bases are shared with TRBD2. J lost 8 bases, V lost 3 bases, and 16 bases had no gene match. The germline V gene encodes CDR1 MDHEN and CDR2 SYDVKM. The CDR3 sequence is 18 residues long. CDR3 nucleotides: TGTGCCAGCAGTTTCCCTATTGAGCGGGAGGGTTTACGGGATGAGCAGTTCTTC. This gives the protein CASSFPIEREGLRDEQFF.

This clonotype has at least ten counts. This chain joins TRBV28 and TRBJ2-1; possible D gene TRBD2, 6 bases. V was shortened by 7 bases and J by 8 bases, with 18 bases between the two germline ends. Germline CDR1 MDHEN, CDR2 SYDVKM. The CDR3 is made up of 14 amino acids. The CDR3 is CASTPTGLSDEQFF. The CDR3 nucleotides are TGTGCCAGCACCCCCACGGGACTCTCCGATGAGCAGTTCTTC.

This clonotype is categorized as medium-sized. J is TRBJ1-1 and V is TRBV29-1; D perhaps matches TRBD1 (6 bases). CDR3 size: 13 residues. Trimming cost V 7 bases and J 3 bases, with 15 bases left between them. Germline values: CDR1 SQVTM, CDR2 ANQGSEA. The CDR3 reads CSDSRGLDTEAFF. CDR3 DNA sequence: TGCAGCGACAGCAGGGGATTGGACACTGAAGCTTTCTTT.

This clonotype was seen ten or more times. The CDR3 sequence: CASSHYRGGNQPQHF. The CDR3 coding sequence is TGTGCCAGCAGCCATTACAGGGGTGGCAATCAGCCCCAGCATTTT. This chain links TRBV28 with TRBJ1-5; TRBD1 matches 7 bases. The germline V gene encodes CDR1 MDHEN and CDR2 SYDVKM. This CDR3 region has 15 residues. J was trimmed by 2 bases and V by 6 bases; bases with no gene match: 7.

This clonotype is judged medium-sized. J is TRBJ2-7 and V is TRBV7-9; TRBD1 might be the D (6 bases). The germline V gene has CDR1 SEHNR and CDR2 FQNEAQ (reference sequence). CDR3 size: 15 residues. V lost 5 bases, J lost 3 bases, and 17 bases lay in between. CDR3 loop: CASSHPRQDRYEQYF. CDR3 bases: TGTGCCAGCAGCCACCCGCGACAGGACCGCTACGAGCAGTACTTC.

This chain links TRBV4-2 with TRBJ2-1; TRBD2 agrees at 11 bases. There are 20 residues in the CDR3. V was clipped by 3 bases and J by 0 bases; unmatched bases: 13. CDR1 is LGHNA, CDR2 YNFKEQ, per germline. CDR3 in amino acids: CASSQLAGLAVMSSYNEQFF. CDR3 nucleotide sequence: TGTGCCAGCAGCCAGCTAGCGGGACTAGCGGTTATGAGCTCCTACAATGAGCAGTTCTTC.

This clonotype was counted at least ten times. CDR3 in amino acids: CASHPGQGIYEQYF. The CDR3 DNA sequence: TGCGCCAGCCATCCGGGACAGGGAATCTACGAGCAGTACTTC. The chain employs TRBV5-1 and TRBJ2-7, with 9 positions matching TRBD1. Germline CDR1 reads SGHRS; CDR2 reads YFSETQ. V was pared by 7 bases and J by 3 bases, with 8 bases of the junction left unmatched. There are 14 residues in the CDR3.